What follows are 13 T cell receptor beta chains derived from one specimen sequenced in a study of blood T cell repertoires in COVID-19. Assay: immunoSEQ multiplex PCR; the TCRdb copy retains only in-frame clones and omits some. The sample has about 25,000 clones, around 96% seen once. Sequencing input: peripheral blood. The receptors here all came from a human donor with active COVID-19. The donor label of this sample is uncertain.

This clone was observed a single time. The rearrangement joins TRBV24-1 to TRBJ2-1; TRBD2 matches at 11 bases. Germline CDR1 KGHDR, CDR2 SFDVKD. V lost 3 bases and J lost 0; bases outside the gene matches: 12. The CDR3 contains 20 residues. CDR3 loop: CATSDTGGLAGSDSYNEQFF. CDR3 nucleotide sequence: TGTGCCACCAGTGATACCGGCGGACTAGCGGGTTCGGACTCCTACAATGAGCAGTTCTTC.

This clone was picked up one time. The rearrangement joins TRBV28 to TRBJ2-1; D gene ambiguous. Germline V CDR1 and CDR2: MDHEN, SYDVKM. The CDR3 consists of 14 residues. Trimming removed 4 bases at V and 5 bases at J, with 12 bases between. Here the CDR3 DNA reads TGTGCCAGCAGTTATAGTCTCGTCCACAATGAGCAGTTCTTC. Its translation: CASSYSLVHNEQFF.

The table lists this clone with a few counts. The CDR3 protein is CASSYLTGTGELFF. CDR3 bases: TGTGCCAGCAGCTACCTGACAGGGACCGGGGAGCTGTTTTTT. This rearrangement joins TRBV7-9 to TRBJ2-2; 7 bases align to TRBD1. The CDR3 has 14 amino acids. V gave up 4 bases and J gave up 5 bases; unmatched junction bases: 4. Per the germline V gene, CDR1 is SEHNR and CDR2 is FQNEAQ (reference sequence).

This chain joins TRBV7-2 and TRBJ2-2, with unresolved D. V was cut by 5 bases and J by 4 bases, with 8 bases left in between. Germline CDR1 is SGHTA and CDR2 is FQGNSA. CDR3 size: 13 residues. Here the CDR3 reads CASSQIGTGELFF. CDR3 nucleotides: TGTGCCAGCAGCCAAATCGGCACCGGGGAGCTGTTTTTT.

This clone was recorded once. The chain employs TRBV10-3 and TRBJ2-2, with 7 bases identical to TRBD2. CDR1 is ENHRY, CDR2 SYGVKD, per germline. CDR3 size: 16 residues. The V segment lost 3 bases and the J segment 0 bases; nucleotides outside the gene matches: 4. DNA of the CDR3: TGTGCCATCAGTGAAAGGGCGGGAGCGAACACCGGGGAGCTGTTTTTT. As protein: CAISERAGANTGELFF.

The V gene is TRBV14, the J gene TRBJ2-3; D is unresolved. The CDR3 has 14 amino acids. Germline CDR1 is SGHDN and CDR2 is FVKESK. Trimming removed 4 bases at V and 2 bases at J, with 10 bases between. CDR3 sequence reads: CASSPLFDTDTQYF. The CDR3 nucleotides read TGTGCCAGCAGCCCCCTATTCGACACAGATACGCAGTATTTT. Using reference TRBV14 and TRBJ2-3 for the parts outside the CDR3, the full variable domain is EAGVTQFPSHSVIEKGQTVTLRCDPISGHDNLYWYRRVMGKEIKFLLHFVKESKQDESGMPNNRFLAERTGGTYSTLKVQPAELEDSGVYFCASSPLFDTDTQYFGPGTRLTVL.

V and J are TRBV19 and TRBJ1-5; D is unresolved. The V end lost 3 bases, the J end lost 1 base, and 10 bases lay between the germline ends. Looked up from germline, CDR1 is LNHDA and CDR2 is SQIVND (reference sequence). CDR3 length: 15 amino acids. Here the CDR3 reads CASSMARWSNQPQHF. The CDR3 DNA reads as TGTGCCAGTAGTATGGCAAGATGGAGCAATCAGCCCCAGCATTTT.

The chain joins TRBV15 to TRBJ2-1, with 7 nucleotides matching TRBD1. The CDR3 spans 12 residues. CDR1 is LNHNV and CDR2 is YYDKDF in the germline V gene (reference sequence). The junction had 9 bases not matched to a gene; V was cut back by 6 bases and J by 13 bases. CDR3 in DNA: TGTGCCACCAGTAGGGGGCAGGATAAACAGTTCTTC. It yields the protein CATSRGQDKQFF.

The rearrangement links TRBV14 to TRBJ2-1; the match to TRBD2 covers 7 bases. The CDR3 length is 15 residues. CDR1 is SGHDN, CDR2 FVKESK, per germline. J was trimmed by 8 bases and V by 0 bases; bases with no gene match: 7. The CDR3 protein is CASSQERREGHEQFF. For the CDR3, the DNA is TGTGCCAGCAGCCAAGAAAGGAGGGAGGGCCATGAGCAGTTCTTC.

The rearrangement joins TRBV7-2 to TRBJ2-2, with D possibly matching TRBD1 (6 bases). Between the trimmed V and J ends, which lost 7 bases and 1 base, there was a span of 13 bases. CDR3 length: 15 residues. Germline CDR1 is SGHTA and CDR2 is FQGNSA. This chain's CDR3 is CASNRGQLNTGELFF. The CDR3 coding sequence is TGTGCCAGCAACCGCGGACAGCTGAACACCGGGGAGCTGTTTTTT.

This chain uses TRBV4-1 with TRBJ2-7, with 8 bases aligning to TRBD1. CDR3 size: 15 residues. Germline V gives CDR1 MGHRA, CDR2 YSYEKL. Unmatched junction bases numbered 10, after V lost 4 bases and J lost 5 bases. DNA of the CDR3: TGCGCCAGCAGCCCGAACCAGGCAGGGGGCAACGAGCAGTACTTC. It specifies CASSPNQAGGNEQYF.

The chain links TRBV20-1 to TRBJ2-7, with D uncertain. Germline V lookup: CDR1 DFQATT, CDR2 SNEGSKA (reference sequence). This CDR3 contains 12 residues. The V end lost 3 bases, the J end lost 3 bases, and 9 bases lay between the germline ends. The CDR3 sequence is CSASDENYEQYF. CDR3 sequence (DNA): TGCAGTGCTAGTGACGAGAACTACGAGCAGTACTTC.

The rearrangement links TRBV5-1 to TRBJ2-3, with 7 bases fitting TRBD1. CDR1 SGHRS and CDR2 YFSETQ come from the germline V gene. This CDR3 spans 16 amino acids. J lost 2 bases, V lost 4 bases, and 10 bases had no gene match. CDR3 loop: CASSVPGQRATDTQYF. DNA for the CDR3: TGCGCCAGCAGCGTACCGGGACAGCGAGCCACAGATACGCAGTATTTT. Drawing the rest from reference TRBV5-1 and TRBJ2-3, the complete variable domain is KAGVTQTPRYLIKTRGQQVTLSCSPISGHRSVSWYQQTPGQGLQFLFEYFSETQRNKGNFPGRFSGRQFSNSRSEMNVSTLELGDSALYLCASSVPGQRATDTQYFGPGTRLTVL.